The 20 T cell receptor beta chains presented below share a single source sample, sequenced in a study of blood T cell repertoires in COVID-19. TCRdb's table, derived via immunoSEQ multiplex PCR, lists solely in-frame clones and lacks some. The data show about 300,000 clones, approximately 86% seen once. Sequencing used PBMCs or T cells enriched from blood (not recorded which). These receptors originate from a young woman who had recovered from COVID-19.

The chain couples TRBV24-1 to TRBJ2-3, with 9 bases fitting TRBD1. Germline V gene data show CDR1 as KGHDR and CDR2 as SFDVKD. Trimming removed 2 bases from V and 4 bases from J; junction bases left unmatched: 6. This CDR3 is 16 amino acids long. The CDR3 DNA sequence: TGTGCCACCAGTGATTATACAGGGGGCGGATCAGATACGCAGTATTTT. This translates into CATSDYTGGGSDTQYF.

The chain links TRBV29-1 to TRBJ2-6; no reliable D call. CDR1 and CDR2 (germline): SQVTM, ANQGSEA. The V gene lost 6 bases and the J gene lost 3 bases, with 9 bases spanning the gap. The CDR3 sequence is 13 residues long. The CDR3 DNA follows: TGCAGCGTCCAACTCAATGGGGCCAACGTCCTGACTTTC. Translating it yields CSVQLNGANVLTF.

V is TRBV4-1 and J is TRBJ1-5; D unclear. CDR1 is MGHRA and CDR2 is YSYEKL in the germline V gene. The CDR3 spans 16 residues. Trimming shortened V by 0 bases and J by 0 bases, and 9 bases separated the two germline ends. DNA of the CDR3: TGCGCCAGCAGCCAAGATTTCAGTTATAGCAATCAGCCCCAGCATTTT. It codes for CASSQDFSYSNQPQHF.

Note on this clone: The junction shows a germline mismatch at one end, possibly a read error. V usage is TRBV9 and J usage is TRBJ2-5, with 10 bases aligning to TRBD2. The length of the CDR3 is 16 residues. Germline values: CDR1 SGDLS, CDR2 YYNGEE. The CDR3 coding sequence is TGTGCCCGCAGCGCAAGCGGGGGGGCCGGGGGGGAGACCCAGTACTTC. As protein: CARSASGGAGGETQYF.

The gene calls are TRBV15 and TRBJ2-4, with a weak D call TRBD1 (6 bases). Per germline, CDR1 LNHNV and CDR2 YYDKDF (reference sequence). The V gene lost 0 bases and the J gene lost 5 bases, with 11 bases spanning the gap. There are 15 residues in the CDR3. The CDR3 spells CATSRDPNRENIQYF. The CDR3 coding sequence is TGTGCCACCAGCAGAGATCCCAACAGGGAAAACATTCAGTACTTC.

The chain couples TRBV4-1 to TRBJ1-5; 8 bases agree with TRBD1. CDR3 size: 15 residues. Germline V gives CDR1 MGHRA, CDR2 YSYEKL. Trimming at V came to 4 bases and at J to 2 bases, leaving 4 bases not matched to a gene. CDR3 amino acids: CASSRGQAGNQPQHF. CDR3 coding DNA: TGCGCCAGCAGCCGGGGACAGGCGGGCAATCAGCCCCAGCATTTT.

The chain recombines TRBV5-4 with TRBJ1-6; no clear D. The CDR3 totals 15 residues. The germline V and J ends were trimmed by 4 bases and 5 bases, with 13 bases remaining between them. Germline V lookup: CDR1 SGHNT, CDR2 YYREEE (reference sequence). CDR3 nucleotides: TGTGCCAGCAGCCTGGACGGTCTGAATAATTCACCCCTCCACTTT. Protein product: CASSLDGLNNSPLHF.

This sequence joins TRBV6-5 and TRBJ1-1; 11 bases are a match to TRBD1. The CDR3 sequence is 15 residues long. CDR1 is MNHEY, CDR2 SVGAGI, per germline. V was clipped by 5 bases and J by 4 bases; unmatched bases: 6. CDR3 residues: CASSMGQGVSTEAFF. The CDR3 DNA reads TGTGCCAGCAGTATGGGACAGGGGGTAAGCACTGAAGCTTTCTTT.

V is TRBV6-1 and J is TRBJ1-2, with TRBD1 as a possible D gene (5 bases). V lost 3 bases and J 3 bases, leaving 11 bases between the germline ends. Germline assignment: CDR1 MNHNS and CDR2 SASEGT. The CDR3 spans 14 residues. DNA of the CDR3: TGTGCCAGCAGTGACCCAGGGAACGACTATGGCTACACCTTC. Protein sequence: CASSDPGNDYGYTF.

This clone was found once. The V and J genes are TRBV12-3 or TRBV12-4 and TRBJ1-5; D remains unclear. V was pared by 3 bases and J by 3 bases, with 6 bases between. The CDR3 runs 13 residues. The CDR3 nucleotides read TGTGCCAGCAGTTTTGGCCACAATCAGCCCCAGCATTTT. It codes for CASSFGHNQPQHF.

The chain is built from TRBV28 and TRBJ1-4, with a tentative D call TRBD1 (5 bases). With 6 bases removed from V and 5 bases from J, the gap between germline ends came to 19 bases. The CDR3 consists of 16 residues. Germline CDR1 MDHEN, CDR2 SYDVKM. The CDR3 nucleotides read TGTGCCAGCAGGGATCAACCGGGACTCAGAAATGAAAAACTGTTTTTT. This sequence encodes CASRDQPGLRNEKLFF.

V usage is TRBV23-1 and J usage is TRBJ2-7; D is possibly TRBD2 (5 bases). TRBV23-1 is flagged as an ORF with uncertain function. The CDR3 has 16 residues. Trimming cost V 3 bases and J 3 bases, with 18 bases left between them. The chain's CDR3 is CASSQPDAVGSYEQYF. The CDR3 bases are TGCGCCAGCAGTCAGCCAGACGCGGTTGGGAGCTACGAGCAGTACTTC.

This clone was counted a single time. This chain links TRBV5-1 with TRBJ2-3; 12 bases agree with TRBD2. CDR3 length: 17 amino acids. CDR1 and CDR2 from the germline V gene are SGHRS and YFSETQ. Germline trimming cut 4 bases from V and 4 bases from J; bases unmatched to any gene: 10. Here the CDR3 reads CASSGGLAGFAADTQYF. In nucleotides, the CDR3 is TGCGCCAGCAGCGGCGGACTAGCGGGATTCGCGGCAGATACGCAGTATTTT.

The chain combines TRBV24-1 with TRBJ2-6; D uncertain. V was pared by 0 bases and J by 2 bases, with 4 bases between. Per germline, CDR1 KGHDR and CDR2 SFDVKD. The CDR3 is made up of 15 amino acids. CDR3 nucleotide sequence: TGTGCCACCAGTGATTTGGGCCCTGGGGCCAACGTCCTGACTTTC. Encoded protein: CATSDLGPGANVLTF.

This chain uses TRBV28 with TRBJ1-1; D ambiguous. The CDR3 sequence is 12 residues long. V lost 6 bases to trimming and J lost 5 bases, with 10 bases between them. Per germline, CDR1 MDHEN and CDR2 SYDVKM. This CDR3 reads CASSQTGTEAFF. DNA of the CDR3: TGTGCCAGCAGCCAAACGGGGACTGAAGCTTTCTTT.

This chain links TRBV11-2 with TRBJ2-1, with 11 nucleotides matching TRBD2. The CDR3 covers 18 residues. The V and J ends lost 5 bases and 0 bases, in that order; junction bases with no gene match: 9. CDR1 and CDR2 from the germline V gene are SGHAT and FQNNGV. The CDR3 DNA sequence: TGTGCCAGCAGCCCTCGCGCTAGCGGGGGGAGCTCCTACAATGAGCAGTTCTTC. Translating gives CASSPRASGGSSYNEQFF.

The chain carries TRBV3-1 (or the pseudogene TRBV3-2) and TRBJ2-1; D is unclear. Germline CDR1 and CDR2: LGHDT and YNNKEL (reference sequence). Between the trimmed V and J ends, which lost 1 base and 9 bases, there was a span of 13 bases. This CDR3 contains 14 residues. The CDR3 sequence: CASSQVYRSREQFF. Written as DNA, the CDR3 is TGTGCCAGCAGCCAAGTCTATAGGAGTCGTGAGCAGTTCTTC.

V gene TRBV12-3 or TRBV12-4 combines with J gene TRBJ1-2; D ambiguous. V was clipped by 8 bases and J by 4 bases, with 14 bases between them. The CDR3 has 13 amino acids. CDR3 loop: CASGFRETYGYTF. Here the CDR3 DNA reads TGTGCCAGCGGATTCCGGGAGACCTATGGCTACACCTTC.

This CDR3 is CASSLEGTTNTGELFF. In nucleotides, the CDR3 is TGTGCCAGCAGCTTAGAAGGGACAACTAACACCGGGGAGCTGTTTTTT. J is TRBJ2-2 and V is TRBV7-2; TRBD1 is a possible D gene (6 bases). The CDR3 has 16 residues. Trimming took off 1 base at V and 2 bases at J, with 11 bases between the two ends. CDR1 is SGHTA, CDR2 FQGNSA, per germline. The entire variable domain, with the rest obtained from reference TRBV7-2 and TRBJ2-2, is as follows: GAGVSQSPSNKVTEKGKDVELRCDPISGHTALYWYRQSLGQGLEFLIYFQGNSAPDKSGLPSDRFSAERTGGSVSTLTIQRTQQEDSAVYLCASSLEGTTNTGELFFGEGSRLTVL.

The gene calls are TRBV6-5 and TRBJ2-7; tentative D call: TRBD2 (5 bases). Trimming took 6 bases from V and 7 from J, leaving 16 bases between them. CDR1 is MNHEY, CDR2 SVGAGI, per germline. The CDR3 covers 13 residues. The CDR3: CASSPRSPGEQYF. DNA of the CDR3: TGTGCCAGCAGCCCCCGTAGCCCGGGGGAGCAGTACTTC.